This TCR beta chain comes out of a study of OX40 agonist ivuxolimab in advanced cancers. Overall study context: Of the patients, three showed partial responses, one with hepatocellular carcinoma and two with cutaneous melanoma. Findings and caveats of the study: Expansion of clones was among the lowest in partial responders at 0.1-3.0 mg/kg.

Profiled with immunoSEQ multiplex PCR; TCRdb holds only in-frame clones, not every one. The sample holds about 20,000 clones; around 84% are singletons and the top ten take approximately 15%. The CDR3 spans 15 residues. Germline CDR1 and CDR2: MNHEY and SMNVEV (reference sequence). Deletions cut 4 bases from V and 4 bases from J, with 13 bases between. Remarks on this clone: The antigen remains undetermined.

Sequenced here: CD4+ or CD8+ T cells sorted from blood, sampled in a trial of the OX40 agonist ivuxolimab. This receptor was identified in an adult with an advanced solid tumor such as melanoma, head and neck, liver or kidney cancer. This chain links TRBV27 with TRBJ2-2, with D hard to call. The CDR3 here is CASSSPYRGTGELFF. CDR3 coding DNA: TGTGCCAGCAGTTCCCCCTATCGAGGCACCGGGGAGCTGTTTTTT.